The rows below give T cell receptor beta chains drawn from one sample of a study of T cell repertoires in cytomegalovirus infection. One entry per CDR3 protein results from TCRdb running MiXCR on the reads. The profile shows 200,000 or so distinct CDR3 sequences, about 38% of them singletons. No antigen has been identified for these receptors. Sequenced material: CD8+ T cells from cultured PBMCs, taken from culture after CMV antigen stimulation. The receptor set was obtained from a human donor in good health (CMV status not recorded). Some clones in this sample may be carry-over from other donors' samples. The CDR3 runs from the conserved cysteine through the conserved F or W. D genes are given only for firm matches. Clone size is given for some rows only: seen once, a few or many times, or a class if the clone is expanded.

clone_size	j_call	d_call	v_call	cdr3_nt	cdr3_aa
many	TRBJ2-3	TRBD2	TRBV12-3/TRBV12-4	TGTGCCAGCAGTGTGACTAGCGCCAGCACAGATACGCAGTATTTT	CASSVTSASTDTQYF
few	TRBJ2-1	TRBD2	TRBV6-1	TGTGCCAGCAGTGAAAGCCGGGCCGACGGGCTAGCGGGACGGAGAGAGCAGTTCTTC	CASSESRADGLAGRREQFF
NA	TRBJ2-7	NA	TRBV7-6	TGTGCCAGCAGCTTAGCGGGAGGCTCAAGCCCCTACGAGCAGTACTTC	CASSLAGGSSPYEQYF
many	TRBJ2-7	TRBD1	TRBV7-8	TGTGCCAGCAGCTTAGCGGGACAGGCCTACGAGCAGTACTTC	CASSLAGQAYEQYF
NA	TRBJ1-1	NA	TRBV27	TGTGCCAGCAGTCTGATACAGGAGAGAGGGAACACTGAAGCTTTCTTT	CASSLIQERGNTEAFF
NA	TRBJ2-1	TRBD2	TRBV7-8	TGTGCCAGCAGCCCGACTAGCGGGGGCCTAAGGAGGAGTGACAATGAGCAGTTCTTC	CASSPTSGGLRRSDNEQFF
NA	TRBJ2-1	NA	TRBV7-8	TGTGCCAGCAGCTTAAGTCAGCCTTCTGAGCAGTTCTTC	CASSLSQPSEQFF
NA	TRBJ2-3	TRBD2	TRBV24-1	TGTGCCACCAGTGAGGGGGGGGACGGCGCCATCGGGGATACGCAGTATTTT	CATSEGGDGAIGDTQYF
NA	TRBJ2-7	NA	TRBV5-1	TGCGCCAGCAGCTGGGACCACCTCCGCTACGAGCAGTACTTC	CASSWDHLRYEQYF
NA	TRBJ2-1	TRBD2	TRBV5-1	TGCGCCAGCAGCGCAACTAGCGGGGGGGTCTCCTACAATGAGCAGTTCTTC	CASSATSGGVSYNEQFF
many	TRBJ2-7	TRBD2	TRBV7-3	TGTGCCAGCAGCTTAGGGCCTACAGCGCCGGGACTAGCGGGAGAATTTTACGAGCAGTACTTC	CASSLGPTAPGLAGEFYEQYF
NA	TRBJ2-1	TRBD2	TRBV4-1	TGTGCCAGCAGCCACGAAGGACTAGCGGGAGGCAATGAGCAGTTCTTC	CASSHEGLAGGNEQFF
NA	TRBJ1-2	TRBD1	TRBV4-2	TGTGCCAGCAGCCAAGATCGGGGGACAGGGGGCGCAGGCTACACCTTC	CASSQDRGTGGAGYTF
few	TRBJ1-1	TRBD1	TRBV14	TGTGCCAGCAGCACCGGGGGCAGGGGGGACACTGAAGCTTTCTTT	CASSTGGRGDTEAFF
few	TRBJ2-7	TRBD2	TRBV28	TGTGCCAGCAGTTCACCAATCCTTACTAGCGGGACGCCCTACGAGCAGTACTTC	CASSSPILTSGTPYEQYF
NA	TRBJ1-5	TRBD1	TRBV13	TGTGCCAGCAGCCTTAGACAGGGATATAGCAATCAGCCCCAGCATTTT	CASSLRQGYSNQPQHF
few	TRBJ2-3	NA	TRBV12-3/TRBV12-4	TGTGCCAGCAGTTTAGGGGGGGCCACAGATACGCAGTATTTT	CASSLGGATDTQYF
NA	TRBJ2-2	TRBD1	TRBV2	TGTGCCAGCAGTTCTACCCGACAGGGCATAGGTGACGGGGAGCTGTTTTTT	CASSSTRQGIGDGELFF
NA	TRBJ2-5	NA	TRBV5-6	TGTGCCAGCAGCGGGTGTAAGACCCAGTACTTC	CASSGCKTQYF
few	TRBJ1-1	NA	TRBV7-9	TGTGCCAGCAGCTCCCCTGGAGTTCCGCGTGAAGCTTTCTTT	CASSSPGVPREAFF
NA	TRBJ2-3	TRBD2	TRBV2	TGTGCCAGCAGCCATATGACTAGCGGGGGGAAGGACACGCAGTATTTT	CASSHMTSGGKDTQYF
few	TRBJ2-3	TRBD2	TRBV4-1	TGCGCCAGCAGCCATCGACTAGCGGGAGGGAAAGATACGCAGTATTTT	CASSHRLAGGKDTQYF
NA	TRBJ2-7	TRBD1	TRBV6-1	TGTGCCAGCAGTGGATTGGACAGGGCCTCCTACGAGCAGTACTTC	CASSGLDRASYEQYF
few	TRBJ2-7	NA	TRBV7-2	TGTGCCAGCAGCTTAGCGACCGGACTGATCTCCTACGAGCAGTACTTC	CASSLATGLISYEQYF
many	TRBJ1-1	NA	TRBV12-5	TGTGCTAGTGGTTTATGGGTGACAGGGAACACTGAAGCTTTCTTT	CASGLWVTGNTEAFF
few	TRBJ2-5	TRBD2	TRBV7-9	TGTGCCAGCAGCTTTCCTAGCGGGTCCTCGCGGGAGACCCAGTACTTC	CASSFPSGSSRETQYF
NA	TRBJ2-7	NA	TRBV7-9	TGTGCCAGCAGCTTAAATGCTCTCAGGGCTAACGAGCAGTACTTC	CASSLNALRANEQYF
NA	TRBJ2-1	TRBD2	TRBV7-8	TGTGCCAGCAGCTCCCTAGAGGGACTAGCGGGGCCACCCTACAATGAGCAGTTCTTC	CASSSLEGLAGPPYNEQFF
many	TRBJ2-1	TRBD1	TRBV11-2	TGTGCCAGCAGCTACGACAGGGGAATCTACAATGAGCAGTTCTTC	CASSYDRGIYNEQFF
many	TRBJ2-7	TRBD1	TRBV7-9	TGTGCCAGCAGCTTAGGGGACAGCCCCTACGAGCAGTACTTC	CASSLGDSPYEQYF
NA	TRBJ1-5	NA	TRBV4-1	TGCGCCAGCAGCCGACAGACAGGTTCCAATCAGCCCCAGCATTTT	CASSRQTGSNQPQHF
few	TRBJ2-1	NA	TRBV7-9	TGTGCCAGCAGCCAGGGACCCAAGAATGAGCAGTTCTTC	CASSQGPKNEQFF
few	TRBJ2-1	TRBD2	TRBV7-6	TGTGCCAGCAGCTTACAACTAGCGGCAAGCTCCTACAATGAGCAGTTCTTC	CASSLQLAASSYNEQFF
NA	TRBJ1-2	TRBD1	TRBV19	TGTGCCAGTAGGGGACAGCGAACTAACTATGGCTACACCTTC	CASRGQRTNYGYTF
NA	TRBJ1-2	NA	TRBV14	TGTGCCAGCAGCCAAGACAGGGTGGTTCGCTATGGCTACACCTTC	CASSQDRVVRYGYTF
NA	TRBJ1-2	TRBD1	TRBV29-1	TGCAGCGTTGGTATATTCGGGACAGCTGCTAACTATGGCTACACCTTC	CSVGIFGTAANYGYTF
NA	TRBJ2-5	NA	TRBV7-6	TGTGCCAGCAGCGGTGACCTCGCGGGGACCCAGTACTTC	CASSGDLAGTQYF
few	TRBJ2-7	TRBD1	TRBV29-1	TGCAGCGTTGGGGGACAGGGTTCATACGAGCAGTACTTC	CSVGGQGSYEQYF
few	TRBJ1-1	NA	TRBV19	TGTGCCAGTAGTTTGGGGGGCGGGAGGACTGAAGCTTTCTTT	CASSLGGGRTEAFF
NA	TRBJ2-1	NA	TRBV7-4	TGTGCCAGCAGCTTAGTTTATTCTGGCTACAATGAGCAGTTCTTC	CASSLVYSGYNEQFF
NA	TRBJ1-2	TRBD1	TRBV7-9	TGTGCCAGCAGCTCGCGTAGACTTGGGACAGACTATGGCTACACCTTC	CASSSRRLGTDYGYTF
NA	TRBJ2-1	TRBD2	TRBV30	TGTGCCTGGGACACAGCGGGAGGGGAGGCTGAGCAGTTCTTC	CAWDTAGGEAEQFF
NA	TRBJ2-7	NA	TRBV10-3	TGTGCCATCAGTGAGCCCGGCTACGAGCAGTACTTC	CAISEPGYEQYF
NA	TRBJ1-1	NA	TRBV6-1	TGTGCCAGCAGGACCACTGAAGCTTTCTTT	CASRTTEAFF
many	TRBJ2-2	NA	TRBV7-3	TGTGCCAGCAGCTTAAACCAGGGGGGGACCGGGGAGCTGTTTTTT	CASSLNQGGTGELFF
few	TRBJ2-3	TRBD2	TRBV30	TGTGCCTGGAGTGCTAGCGGGAGCGCAGATACGCAGTATTTT	CAWSASGSADTQYF
few	TRBJ2-7	TRBD2	TRBV6-5	TGTGCCAGCAGTTACTCGGCGGGACTACCGTTCTCCTACGAGCAGTACTTC	CASSYSAGLPFSYEQYF
many	TRBJ1-5	NA	TRBV27	TGTGCCAGCAGCTTCCAGGGGAGGGATAGCAATCAGCCCCAGCATTTT	CASSFQGRDSNQPQHF
NA	TRBJ2-7	TRBD2	TRBV7-8	TGTGCCAGCAGCTCCCCAGGGGCGGGACTAGCAAGGGAGCAGTACTTC	CASSSPGAGLAREQYF
NA	TRBJ1-1	NA	TRBV18	TGTGCCAGCTCACCACAAAAGCGGATAAACACTGAAGCTTTCTTT	CASSPQKRINTEAFF
NA	TRBJ1-1	TRBD1	TRBV19	TGTGCCAGTACCAACCCGGACAGGGGGAGGAAGACCACTGAAGCTTTCTTT	CASTNPDRGRKTTEAFF
many	TRBJ2-5	NA	TRBV11-2	TGTGCCAGCAGCCTCCCTGGGACCCAGTACTTC	CASSLPGTQYF
NA	TRBJ2-7	TRBD1	TRBV7-6	TGTGCCAGCGGCCGAGGACAGGGGAACGACGAGCAGTACTTC	CASGRGQGNDEQYF
NA	TRBJ2-7	NA	TRBV7-6	TGTGCCAGCAGCACTGGCGCCTACGAGCAGTACTTC	CASSTGAYEQYF
NA	TRBJ2-5	NA	TRBV28	TGTGCCAGCAGTTTACTCATGGAGCCGTCGGAGACCCAGTACTTC	CASSLLMEPSETQYF
once	TRBJ2-7	NA	TRBV19	TGTGCCAGTACCCCCGGGAGGGACAGTCCCTACGAGCAGTACTTC	CASTPGRDSPYEQYF
few	TRBJ2-7	NA	TRBV10-3	TGTGCCATCAGTGAGAAGGGTTACGAGCAGTACTTC	CAISEKGYEQYF